This T cell receptor beta chain is drawn from a study of T cells in localized non-small cell lung cancer. Notes on the study in general: Adjacent lung was found to contain a median approximately 50 of the top 100 tumor clones. Density of T cells in blood, when higher, went with longer overall survival. Uninvolved adjacent lung, not tumor, had the highest T cell clonality.

With 4 bases removed from V and 5 bases from J, the gap between germline ends came to 18 bases. CDR3 length equals 15 residues. Germline V gene data show CDR1 as SGHTS and CDR2 as YDEGEE. A word on this clone: Its antigen is as yet unknown.

The assay was immunoSEQ multiplex PCR, and TCRdb's table has in-frame clones only and misses some. Of tens of thousands of clones in the sample, roughly 87% were seen once. V is TRBV5-8 and J is TRBJ1-2, with D tentatively TRBD1 (6 bases). The material sequenced was peripheral blood, taken before any cancer treatment. The clonotype comes from a man aged 35 to 70 with stage I squamous cell lung carcinoma. This CDR3 reads CASSAKPGHGYGYTF. CDR3 sequence (DNA): TGTGCCAGCAGCGCAAAACCGGGACACGGTTATGGCTACACCTTC.